This is a list of T cell receptor beta chains from one sample in a study of blood T cells in healthy people across ages. TCRdb itself ran the 5' RACE reads through MiXCR, one entry per CDR3 protein. Here the sample spans some 1.5 million distinct CDR3 sequences, 25% to 30% being singletons. The sequenced sample was blood. The receptors were sampled from a woman between 25 and 40 years old in good health. The CDR3 runs from the conserved cysteine through the conserved F or W. The D gene is left open where the match is weak. The listing skips clone size in some rows; elsewhere it reads once, few, many or a size class.

CDR3 | DNA | V | size | J | D
CATSRDLDSYGYTF | TGTGCCACCAGCAGAGACCTGGACAGCTATGGCTACACCTTC | TRBV15 | NA | TRBJ1-2 | NA
CASSLRGSGSTADNEKLFF | TGCGCCAGCAGCTTGCGAGGTAGTGGGTCGACAGCGGATAATGAAAAACTGTTTTTT | TRBV5-1 | NA | TRBJ1-4 | NA
CASSPSDSDIQYF | TGTGCCAGTAGTCCGTCCGACAGTGACATTCAGTACTTC | TRBV19 | NA | TRBJ2-4 | NA
CASSLDRESGGRGPEAFF | TGCGCCAGCAGCTTGGACCGAGAGTCGGGGGGCAGGGGCCCTGAAGCTTTCTTT | TRBV5-1 | NA | TRBJ1-1 | NA
CASSYSPRSTDTQYF | TGTGCCAGCAGTTACTCCCCTAGAAGCACAGATACGCAGTATTTT | TRBV6-5 | NA | TRBJ2-3 | NA
CASKRQATGFGEKLFF | TGCGCCAGCAAGAGACAGGCGACAGGGTTCGGAGAAAAACTGTTTTTT | TRBV5-1 | few | TRBJ1-4 | TRBD1
CASLSGGNTEAFF | TGTGCCAGCCTTTCCGGCGGGAACACTGAAGCTTTCTTT | TRBV6-5 | few | TRBJ1-1 | NA
CASRKDRTTTYEQYF | TGCGCCAGCAGAAAAGACAGGACAACTACCTACGAGCAGTACTTC | TRBV5-1 | NA | TRBJ2-7 | NA
CASSLEQGASQQYF | TGCGCCAGCAGCTTGGAACAGGGGGCGTCCCAGCAGTACTTC | TRBV5-1 | NA | TRBJ2-7 | TRBD1
CASSASGNNEQFF | TGTGCCAGCAGCGCTTCGGGAAACAATGAGCAGTTCTTC | TRBV9 | many | TRBJ2-1 | NA
CASTYSPPGLAGGEQYF | TGTGCCAGCACTTACTCCCCTCCGGGACTAGCGGGGGGCGAGCAGTACTTC | TRBV28 | many | TRBJ2-7 | TRBD2
CASSQRSAGWAFF | TGTGCCAGCAGTCAGAGGTCGGCGGGGTGGGCTTTCTTT | TRBV7-2 | few | TRBJ1-1 | NA
CASSPRTFSTGELFF | TGTGCCAGCAGCCCCCGGACTTTTTCCACCGGGGAGCTGTTTTTT | TRBV7-2 | NA | TRBJ2-2 | NA
CASTRQGMETQYF | TGTGCCAGCACCAGACAGGGGATGGAGACCCAGTACTTC | TRBV6-5 | NA | TRBJ2-5 | TRBD1
CSAIKSGVSYNEQFF | TGCAGTGCTATAAAGTCGGGGGTGTCCTACAATGAGCAGTTCTTC | TRBV20-1 | few | TRBJ2-1 | NA
CAISERLAGGGEQFF | TGTGCCATCAGTGAAAGACTAGCGGGAGGCGGTGAGCAGTTCTTC | TRBV10-3 | NA | TRBJ2-1 | TRBD2
CASRQGTGANVLTF | TGTGCCAGCCGCCAGGGGACCGGGGCCAACGTCCTGACTTTC | TRBV12-3/TRBV12-4 | NA | TRBJ2-6 | NA
CASSSSRHGYTF | TGTGCCAGCAGTTCGAGTCGCCATGGCTACACCTTC | TRBV6-2/TRBV6-3 | NA | TRBJ1-2 | NA
CASSLRSSTAEAFF | TGTGCCAGCAGTTTAAGATCATCCACCGCTGAAGCTTTCTTT | TRBV27 | NA | TRBJ1-1 | NA
CATPPCGGAGNEQFF | TGTGCCACCCCTCCCTGCGGGGGGGCCGGGAATGAGCAGTTCTTC | TRBV6-4 | many | TRBJ2-1 | TRBD2
CASSFVGALADTQYF | TGCGCCAGCAGCTTTGTGGGGGCGCTGGCAGATACGCAGTATTTT | TRBV5-1 | many | TRBJ2-3 | NA
CASSEALLGSGRGTDTQYF | TGTGCCAGCAGTGAAGCGCTTCTTGGTTCGGGTCGGGGCACAGATACGCAGTATTTT | TRBV2 | few | TRBJ2-3 | NA
CASSRGQRAFF | TGTGCCAGCAGCCGGGGACAAAGGGCTTTCTTT | TRBV2 | NA | TRBJ1-1 | NA
CASSQAVLLNNEQFF | TGCGCCAGCAGCCAAGCAGTTCTATTGAACAACGAGCAGTTCTTC | TRBV4-1 | few | TRBJ2-1 | NA
CASSPKAPGTGYNEQFF | TGTGCCAGCAGCCCCAAAGCCCCCGGCACAGGCTACAATGAGCAGTTCTTC | TRBV7-2 | NA | TRBJ2-1 | NA
CASSLRGLSGQGKDDYTF | TGTGCCAGCAGTCTTCGGGGGTTAAGTGGACAGGGGAAGGATGACTACACCTTC | TRBV28 | NA | TRBJ1-2 | TRBD1
CASSYSTSPSHEQYF | TGTGCCAGCAGTTACTCGACCTCTCCTTCCCACGAGCAGTACTTC | TRBV6-5 | many | TRBJ2-7 | NA
CASSFSKSVLDTQYF | TGTGCCAGCAGCTTTTCAAAAAGCGTGTTGGATACGCAGTATTTT | TRBV7-2 | few | TRBJ2-3 | NA
CASSPNSVESNIQYF | TGTGCCAGCAGCCCGAATAGCGTCGAGTCAAACATTCAGTACTTC | TRBV7-2 | NA | TRBJ2-4 | NA
CASSSTDPTRGDYEQYF | TGTGCCAGCAGCTCTACAGATCCGACACGAGGCGACTACGAGCAGTACTTC | TRBV21-1 | NA | TRBJ2-7 | NA
CASSMAGYNSPLHF | TGCGCCAGCAGCATGGCAGGGTATAATTCACCCCTCCACTTT | TRBV5-1 | NA | TRBJ1-6 | NA
CASRVGPLYEQYF | TGTGCCAGCAGGGTAGGACCTCTCTACGAGCAGTACTTC | TRBV28 | NA | TRBJ2-7 | NA
CAISPGEANQPQHF | TGTGCCATCAGTCCAGGTGAGGCCAATCAGCCCCAGCATTTT | TRBV10-3 | NA | TRBJ1-5 | NA
CASMKGSESHF | TGTGCCAGCATGAAAGGGAGTGAATCCCACTTT | TRBV6-4 | NA | TRBJ1-6 | NA
CASSQRGSHGELFF | TGCGCCAGCAGCCAACGAGGCAGTCACGGGGAGCTGTTTTTT | TRBV4-1 | few | TRBJ2-2 | NA
CASSIRDGNQPQHF | TGTGCCAGCAGCATCCGGGACGGAAATCAGCCCCAGCATTTT | TRBV7-2 | once | TRBJ1-5 | NA
CASSEGLGINEQFF | TGTGCCAGCAGCGAGGGGTTGGGGATCAATGAGCAGTTCTTC | TRBV9 | NA | TRBJ2-1 | NA
CASSRGLDEQFF | TGCGCCAGCAGCAGGGGTTTGGATGAGCAGTTCTTC | TRBV4-3 | many | TRBJ2-1 | NA
CASSPGHGQKNIQYF | TGTGCCAGCAGCCCCGGACACGGACAGAAAAACATTCAGTACTTC | TRBV12-3/TRBV12-4 | NA | TRBJ2-4 | NA
CASSPETSRYGYTF | TGCGCCAGCAGTCCTGAAACTTCACGCTATGGCTACACCTTC | TRBV5-1 | NA | TRBJ1-2 | NA
CASSPSQGYTQYF | TGTGCCAGCAGCCCCTCCCAAGGGTATACGCAGTATTTT | TRBV7-3 | few | TRBJ2-3 | NA
CANSVEGTYGYTF | TGTGCCAACAGCGTGGAGGGGACCTATGGCTACACCTTC | TRBV9 | NA | TRBJ1-2 | NA
CASSLDRAGSTKQYF | TGTGCCAGCAGCTTAGATCGGGCCGGGAGCACCAAGCAGTACTTC | TRBV7-2 | NA | TRBJ2-7 | NA
CASSPFGGSSYEQYF | TGTGCCAGCAGCCCGTTTGGGGGGAGCTCCTACGAGCAGTACTTC | TRBV12-3/TRBV12-4 | few | TRBJ2-7 | NA
CASANYLDRQETQYF | TGTGCCAGCGCGAACTACCTGGACAGGCAAGAGACCCAGTACTTC | TRBV2 | few | TRBJ2-5 | TRBD1
CASSWAGTGANIQYF | TGTGCCAGCAGCTGGGCCGGGACAGGGGCAAACATTCAGTACTTC | TRBV5-5 | many | TRBJ2-4 | TRBD1